This T cell receptor (beta chain) appears in the sequencing data of a study of blood T cell repertoires in COVID-19. Study-level information: The origin of the acute and convalescent COVID-19 samples was the United States, Italy and Spain. PBMCs, B-cell-depleted T cells, or T cells provided the cDNA or gDNA that made up the material.

The CDR3 contains 16 residues. CDR1 and CDR2 from the germline V gene are MGHRA and YSYEKL. The V gene end was trimmed by 1 base and the J gene end by 3 bases; junction bases not matched to a gene: 7. Participants, roughly 18 to 100 years old, spanned 25 or so US areas. Methods used by the authors: Amplification of reference gene primers was used by the study to estimate nucleated cell counts. The data were produced by immunoSEQ multiplex PCR, yet TCRdb's version contains in-frame clones alone and is incomplete. The V and J calls and clone size are taken from that table; D and trimming were inferred from the DNA. The repertoire holds under 300,000 clones, with approximately 86% as singletons.

This chain links TRBV4-1 with TRBJ2-7, with 9 bases matching TRBD1. The source of this sequence is a woman aged 25 to 39 who had recovered from COVID-19. The sequencing sample was made of PBMCs or T cells enriched from blood (not recorded which). As DNA, the CDR3 is TGCGCCAGCAGCCAAGCCCGGGGACAGGGTGACTACGAGCAGTACTTC. Protein product: CASSQARGQGDYEQYF.